This T cell receptor (beta chain) appears in the sequencing data of a study of technical replicates of blood from four donors. Here immunoSEQ multiplex PCR was the method, and the copy in TCRdb shows in-frame clones only, minus some. The table has fewer than 20,000 clones, 65% to 85% seen once; the top ten hold roughly a tenth. This receptor was obtained from a human donor in good health. Some clones in this sample may be carry-over from other donors' samples. Sequenced sample: PBMCs.

CDR3 sequence reads: CASSESMSGSWNTGELFF. The CDR3 nucleotides are TGCGCCAGCAGTGAGTCGATGAGCGGGAGTTGGAACACCGGGGAGCTGTTTTTT. The chain combines TRBV10-2 with TRBJ2-2; 8 positions match TRBD2. With V trimmed by 0 bases and J by 1 base, 7 bases remained unmatched. This CDR3 contains 18 residues. CDR1 is WSHSY, CDR2 SAAADI, per germline.